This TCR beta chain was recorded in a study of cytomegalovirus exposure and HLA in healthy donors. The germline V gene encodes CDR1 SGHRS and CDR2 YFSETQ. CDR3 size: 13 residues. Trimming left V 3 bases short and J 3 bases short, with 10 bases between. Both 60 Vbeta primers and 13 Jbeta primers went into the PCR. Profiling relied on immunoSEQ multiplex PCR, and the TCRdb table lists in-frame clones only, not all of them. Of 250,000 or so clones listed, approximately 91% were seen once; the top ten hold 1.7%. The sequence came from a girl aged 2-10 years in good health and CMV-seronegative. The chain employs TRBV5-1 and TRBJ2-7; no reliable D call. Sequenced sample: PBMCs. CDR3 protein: CASSSYPFYEQYF. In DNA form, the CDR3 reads TGCGCCAGCAGCTCCTACCCCTTCTACGAGCAGTACTTC.